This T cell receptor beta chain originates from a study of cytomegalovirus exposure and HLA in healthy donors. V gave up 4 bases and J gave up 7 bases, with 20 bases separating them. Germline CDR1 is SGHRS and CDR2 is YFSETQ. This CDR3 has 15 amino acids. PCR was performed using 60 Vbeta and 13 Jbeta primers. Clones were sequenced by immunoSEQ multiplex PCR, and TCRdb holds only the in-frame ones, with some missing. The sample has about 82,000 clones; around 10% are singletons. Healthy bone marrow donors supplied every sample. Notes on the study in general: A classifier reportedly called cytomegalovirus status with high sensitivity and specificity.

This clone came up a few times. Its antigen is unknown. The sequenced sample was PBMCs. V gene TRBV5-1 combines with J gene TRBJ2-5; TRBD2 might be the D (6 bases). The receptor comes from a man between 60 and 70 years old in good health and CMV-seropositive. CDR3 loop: CASSAGGYRGGTQYF. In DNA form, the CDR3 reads TGCGCCAGCAGCGCCGGAGGCTACCGGGGAGGGACCCAGTACTTC.